The 30 T cell receptor beta chains given below trace back to one sample, sequenced in a study of T cell changes during pregnancy in multiple sclerosis. TCRdb's table, derived via immunoSEQ multiplex PCR, lists solely in-frame clones and lacks some. Seen here are about 77,000 clones, about nine tenths observed once, and the top ten hold approximately 1.9%. Source: peripheral blood, taken before pregnancy. The receptors derive from a female donor with multiple sclerosis, enrolled in a pregnancy study.

The rearrangement joins TRBV7-6 to TRBJ1-6; D not certain. Per the germline V gene, CDR1 is SGHVS and CDR2 is FNYEAQ. The CDR3 consists of 15 residues. V shed 3 bases and J shed 1 base, with 7 bases lying between them. The CDR3 region has the DNA TGTGCCAGCAGCTTGAGGGTTTCCTATAATTCACCCCTCCACTTT. As protein: CASSLRVSYNSPLHF.

The V gene is TRBV6-5, the J gene TRBJ1-2, with D tentatively TRBD1 (5 bases). The CDR3 sequence is 14 residues long. V was cut by 2 bases and J by 8 bases, with 15 bases left in between. Germline V gene lookup returns CDR1 MNHEY and CDR2 SVGAGI. In DNA form, the CDR3 reads TGTGCCAGCAGTTACGGGGACTTCTCGACGGGCTACACCTTC. Translation gives CASSYGDFSTGYTF.

V usage is TRBV9 and J usage is TRBJ2-2; 11 nucleotides line up with TRBD1. With 0 bases clipped from V and 2 bases from J, the junction kept 3 bases outside the gene matches. CDR1 SGDLS and CDR2 YYNGEE come from the germline V gene. The CDR3 is made up of 17 amino acids. CDR3 nucleotides: TGTGCCAGCAGCGTAGGGGGACAGGGGGTCAACACCGGGGAGCTGTTTTTT. Encoded protein: CASSVGGQGVNTGELFF.

The chain links TRBV7-2 to TRBJ2-2; 9 bases line up with TRBD2. CDR3 size: 14 residues. J lost 5 bases, V lost 6 bases, and 4 bases had no gene match. CDR1 and CDR2 from the germline V gene are SGHTA and FQGNSA. CDR3 sequence reads: CASRIAGETGELFF. The CDR3 coding sequence is TGTGCCAGCAGAATAGCGGGGGAAACCGGGGAGCTGTTTTTT.

This chain joins TRBV5-1 and TRBJ2-2; D perhaps matches TRBD2 (6 bases). The V end was cut by 7 bases, the J end by 0 bases, with 13 bases between. CDR3 length: 15 amino acids. Germline assignment: CDR1 SGHRS and CDR2 YFSETQ. CDR3 DNA sequence: TGCGCCAGCCGAGGCGGGGCGTCGAACACCGGGGAGCTGTTTTTT. Translating gives CASRGGASNTGELFF.

The chain links TRBV10-3 to TRBJ2-6, with 8 bases aligning to TRBD1. The CDR3 spans 17 residues. Germline trimming cut 6 bases from V and 2 bases from J; bases unmatched to any gene: 9. Germline CDR1 ENHRY, CDR2 SYGVKD. CDR3 residues: CAIRVTGDRTGANVLTF. CDR3 in DNA: TGTGCCATCAGGGTGACAGGGGATCGGACTGGGGCCAACGTCCTGACTTTC.

This chain uses TRBV9 with TRBJ1-2, with D hard to call. The germline CDR1 and CDR2 sequences are SGDLS and YYNGEE. V was shortened by 3 bases and J by 5 bases, with 11 bases between the two germline ends. There are 13 residues in the CDR3. Here the CDR3 reads CASSEEGRYGYTF. The CDR3 DNA reads as TGTGCCAGCAGCGAGGAGGGTAGATATGGCTACACCTTC.

The rearrangement links TRBV7-9 to TRBJ2-7; 9 nucleotides line up with TRBD1. The germline CDR1 and CDR2 sequences are SEHNR and FQNEAQ (reference sequence). CDR3 length: 13 residues. V trimming: 5 bases; J trimming: 9 bases; junction bases outside the gene matches: 8. The CDR3: CASSQDRGSGQYF. DNA of the CDR3: TGTGCCAGCAGCCAAGACAGGGGGAGCGGGCAGTACTTC.

The table lists this clone with a count of one. The chain recombines TRBV7-9 with TRBJ2-4; D gene unclear. Trimming took 5 bases from V and 9 from J, leaving 20 bases between them. There are 15 residues in the CDR3. Germline V gene sequence: CDR1 SEHNR, CDR2 FQNEAQ (reference sequence). The CDR3 region is CASSHPPTESGIQYF. The CDR3 DNA reads as TGTGCCAGCAGCCACCCGCCAACAGAGAGTGGCATTCAGTACTTC.

V usage is TRBV5-1 and J usage is TRBJ1-1; 11 bases are shared with TRBD1. The germline V gene has CDR1 SGHRS and CDR2 YFSETQ. Trimming cost V 4 bases and J 0 bases; bases outside gene matches: 8. The CDR3 extends over 17 amino acids. The CDR3 bases are TGCGCCAGCAGCGCCCTCCCGGGACAGGGGGTGAACACTGAAGCTTTCTTT. Translation gives CASSALPGQGVNTEAFF.

The rearrangement joins TRBV7-9 to TRBJ1-4, with 9 bases matching TRBD1. Germline CDR1 and CDR2: SEHNR and FQNEAQ (reference sequence). Trimming cost V 5 bases and J 2 bases; bases outside gene matches: 12. The CDR3 is made up of 18 amino acids. This CDR3 is CASSPKAPGTGTNEKLFF. The CDR3 nucleotides read TGTGCCAGCAGCCCCAAGGCCCCCGGGACAGGGACTAATGAAAAACTGTTTTTT.

This chain connects TRBV19 to TRBJ1-2, with 7 bases matching TRBD1. Germline CDR1 is LNHDA and CDR2 is SQIVND (reference sequence). The J segment lost 4 bases and the V segment lost 5 bases, leaving 7 bases of the junction unmatched. The CDR3 is 14 residues long. CDR3 bases: TGTGCCAGTAGTTGGGACAGATCCTCCTATGGCTACACCTTC. Its translation is CASSWDRSSYGYTF.

This clone was seen a single time. This chain uses TRBV9 with TRBJ2-1; D possibly corresponds to TRBD1 (6 bases). In germline, CDR1 is SGDLS, CDR2 YYNGEE. This CDR3 comprises 15 residues. Between the trimmed V and J ends, which lost 3 bases and 9 bases, there was a span of 19 bases. The CDR3: CASSAWTVRGSEQFF. For the CDR3, the DNA is TGTGCCAGCAGCGCCTGGACAGTCAGAGGGAGTGAGCAGTTCTTC.

The V call is TRBV6-5, the J call TRBJ2-2, with D perhaps matching TRBD1 (5 bases). This CDR3 comprises 15 residues. V lost 1 base to trimming and J lost 5 bases, with 11 bases between them. Germline V gene lookup returns CDR1 MNHEY and CDR2 SVGAGI. This CDR3 reads CASSYLGAGTGELFF. CDR3 sequence (DNA): TGTGCCAGCAGTTACTTAGGGGCCGGGACCGGGGAGCTGTTTTTT.

The chain employs TRBV5-1 and TRBJ1-3; D not certain. Germline values: CDR1 SGHRS, CDR2 YFSETQ. V gave up 2 bases and J gave up 4 bases, with 16 bases separating them. The CDR3 extends over 16 amino acids. CDR3 sequence (DNA): TGCGCCAGCAGCTTATCAGGCGCCATGTTCGGAAACACCATATATTTT. Encoded protein: CASSLSGAMFGNTIYF.

In its sample, this clone was seen a few times. The chain links TRBV5-4 to TRBJ1-1, with 7 bases fitting TRBD1. This CDR3 is built from 13 residues. V lost 5 bases, J lost 1 base, and 2 bases stayed unmatched. Germline CDR1 and CDR2: SGHNT and YYREEE (reference sequence). CDR3 loop: CASRTGRNTEAFF. DNA of the CDR3: TGTGCCAGCAGGACAGGGAGGAACACTGAAGCTTTCTTT.

The genes are TRBV10-3 and TRBJ1-3, with TRBD1 as a possible D gene (5 bases). V lost 10 bases and J 2 bases, leaving 15 bases between the germline ends. The CDR3 runs to 14 residues. Germline CDR1 ENHRY, CDR2 SYGVKD. The CDR3 here is CATLTGGAGNTIYF. The CDR3 nucleotides are TGTGCCACTCTAACGGGGGGGGCTGGAAACACCATATATTTT.

This chain links TRBV7-2 with TRBJ1-5; a possible D gene is TRBD1 (6 bases). CDR3 length: 15 residues. Germline CDR1 is SGHTA and CDR2 is FQGNSA. V lost 8 bases and J 0 bases, leaving 14 bases between the germline ends. CDR3 in DNA: TGTGCCAGCGCATTAGGGGGAGTTAGCAATCAGCCCCAGCATTTT. Protein sequence: CASALGGVSNQPQHF. The full variable domain, completed using reference TRBV7-2 and TRBJ1-5, is GAGVSQSPSNKVTEKGKDVELRCDPISGHTALYWYRQSLGQGLEFLIYFQGNSAPDKSGLPSDRFSAERTGGSVSTLTIQRTQQEDSAVYLCASALGGVSNQPQHFGDGTRLSIL.

The table lists this clone with a few counts. This chain links TRBV9 with TRBJ1-1; no firm D call. V was cut by 2 bases and J by 0 bases, with 11 bases left in between. CDR3 size: 15 residues. Looked up from germline, CDR1 is SGDLS and CDR2 is YYNGEE. CDR3 DNA sequence: TGTGCCAGCAGCGTCCTCGGACTGATGAACACTGAAGCTTTCTTT. Translated: CASSVLGLMNTEAFF. The full variable domain, with the rest looked up from reference TRBV9 and TRBJ1-1, is DSGVTQTPKHLITATGQRVTLRCSPRSGDLSVYWYQQSLDQGLQFLIQYYNGEERAKGNILERFSAQQFPDLHSELNLSSLELGDSALYFCASSVLGLMNTEAFFGQGTRLTVV.

This clone was detected only a few times. The rearrangement joins TRBV5-1 to TRBJ2-1; possible D gene TRBD2, 7 bases. Germline CDR1 and CDR2: SGHRS and YFSETQ. The ends were cut back, 4 bases at V and 10 bases at J, with 21 bases in the middle. The CDR3 length is 15 residues. Here the CDR3 reads CASSPNTGGLREQFF. Here the CDR3 DNA reads TGCGCCAGCAGCCCCAACACGGGGGGCCTCCGGGAGCAGTTCTTC.

The chain recombines TRBV15 with TRBJ2-7; possible D gene TRBD2, 5 bases. Trimming cost V 3 bases and J 4 bases, with 19 bases left between them. This CDR3 is 16 amino acids long. Germline lookup yields CDR1 LNHNV and CDR2 YYDKDF (reference sequence). The CDR3 sequence is CATSRGETVTLYEQYF. As DNA, the CDR3 is TGTGCCACCAGCAGGGGAGAAACAGTTACTCTTTACGAGCAGTACTTC.

The V gene is TRBV12-5, the J gene TRBJ2-1; D might be TRBD2 (6 bases). CDR3 size: 10 residues. Germline V gene sequence: CDR1 LGHNT, CDR2 FRNRAP. CDR3 DNA sequence: TGTGCAACGGGGGATATCGAGCAGTTCTTC. Translation: CATGDIEQFF.

This chain connects TRBV7-2 to TRBJ1-2, with 8 bases lining up with TRBD1. With V trimmed by 4 bases and J by 4 bases, 5 bases remained unmatched. The CDR3 is 14 residues long. In germline, CDR1 is SGHTA, CDR2 FQGNSA. The CDR3 reads CASSSGQAIYGYTF. The CDR3 coding sequence is TGTGCCAGCAGCTCGGGACAGGCCATCTATGGCTACACCTTC.

The chain employs TRBV6-1 and TRBJ1-1, with D possibly TRBD1 on 5 matching bases. Germline V lookup: CDR1 MNHNS, CDR2 SASEGT. Trimming left V 8 bases short and J 3 bases short, with 13 bases between. CDR3 length: 13 residues. CDR3 nucleotides: TGTGCCAGCGGGGAGGACACTCACACTGAAGCTTTCTTT. Its translation is CASGEDTHTEAFF.

This clone was seen a handful of times. This CDR3 reads CASSQVQGLGAFF. CDR3 in DNA: TGCGCCAGCAGCCAAGTACAGGGATTAGGAGCTTTCTTT. The J gene is TRBJ1-1, the V gene TRBV4-1; tentatively, D is TRBD1 (6 bases). Germline V gene lookup returns CDR1 MGHRA and CDR2 YSYEKL. The CDR3 covers 13 residues. V was shortened by 1 base and J by 10 bases, with 13 bases between the two germline ends.

The chain carries TRBV19 and TRBJ1-2, with 7 bases identical to TRBD1. This CDR3 has 13 amino acids. V gave up 5 bases and J gave up 2 bases; unmatched junction bases: 2. The V gene's germline CDR1 is LNHDA and CDR2 SQIVND (reference sequence). In DNA, the CDR3 is TGTGCCAGTAGTCTGGGACAGAACTATGGCTACACCTTC. Protein product: CASSLGQNYGYTF.

The V gene is TRBV5-8, the J gene TRBJ1-2, with D perhaps TRBD1 (6 bases). Germline loops: CDR1 SGHTS, CDR2 YDEGEE. The CDR3 consists of 14 residues. Trimming left V 4 bases short and J 4 bases short, with 14 bases between. The CDR3 reads CASSLRQDAYGYTF. The CDR3 coding sequence is TGTGCCAGCAGCCTTAGACAGGATGCCTATGGCTACACCTTC.

V is TRBV5-1 and J is TRBJ2-2; 7 bases are shared with TRBD2. Unmatched junction bases numbered 9, after V lost 0 bases and J lost 4 bases. The CDR3 consists of 17 residues. Germline V gene data show CDR1 as SGHRS and CDR2 as YFSETQ. The CDR3 nucleotides are TGCGCCAGCAGCTTGGCTCTCTCCCAGCGGGGCACCGGGGAGCTGTTTTTT. This gives the protein CASSLALSQRGTGELFF.

Details on this clone: The junction shows a germline mismatch at one end, possibly a read error. The chain carries TRBV4-1 and TRBJ1-4; 10 bases agree with TRBD1. This CDR3 contains 15 residues. The V gene's germline CDR1 is MGHRA and CDR2 YSYEKL. Written as DNA, the CDR3 is TGCGCCAGCACCCAACGGACAGGGGGTAATGAAAAACTGTTTTTT. Translated: CASTQRTGGNEKLFF.

The rearrangement uses TRBV9 and TRBJ1-2; 11 positions agree with TRBD1. V trimming: 3 bases; J trimming: 7 bases; junction bases outside the gene matches: 5. The CDR3 covers 14 residues. Germline-derived CDR1 and CDR2 are SGDLS and YYNGEE. The CDR3 loop is CASSAGQGVSGYTF. The CDR3 coding sequence is TGTGCCAGCAGCGCGGGACAGGGGGTCAGTGGCTACACCTTC. Using reference TRBV9 and TRBJ1-2 for the parts outside the CDR3, the full variable domain is DSGVTQTPKHLITATGQRVTLRCSPRSGDLSVYWYQQSLDQGLQFLIQYYNGEERAKGNILERFSAQQFPDLHSELNLSSLELGDSALYFCASSAGQGVSGYTFGSGTRLTVV.